A selection of T cell receptor beta chains follows, all from one sample in a study of OX40 agonist ivuxolimab in advanced cancers. The table came from immunoSEQ multiplex PCR; TCRdb's copy has only in-frame clones and leaves some out. The profile shows tens of thousands of clones, roughly 80% of them singletons. This specimen was CD4+ or CD8+ T cells sorted from blood, taken in a trial of the OX40 agonist ivuxolimab. These receptors were taken from an adult with an advanced solid tumor such as melanoma, head and neck, liver or kidney cancer. CDR3s include the opening cysteine and the closing phenylalanine or tryptophan. The D gene is left open where the match is weak. Rows give clone size only sometimes, using once, few, many, or a class for an expanded clone.

j_call v_call clone_size d_call cdr3_aa cdr3_nt
TRBJ2-5 TRBV30 . TRBD2 CAWDRLAEETQYF TGTGCCTGGGATAGACTAGCGGAAGAGACCCAGTACTTC
TRBJ1-2 TRBV7-2 once . CASSSETANYGYAF TGTGCCAGCAGTTCGGAAACAGCTAACTATGGCTACGCCTTC
TRBJ2-7 TRBV5-6 once TRBD1 CASSLSPFMTGAYEQYF TGTGCCAGCAGCTTGTCTCCCTTCATGACAGGGGCCTACGAGCAGTACTTC
TRBJ1-2 TRBV18 once . CASSGDRNYGYTF TGTGCCAGCTCAGGCGACAGGAACTATGGCTACACCTTC
TRBJ2-1 TRBV6-1 . TRBD1 CASIWTGRNEQFF TGTGCCAGCATTTGGACAGGGAGGAATGAGCAGTTCTTC
TRBJ1-4 TRBV27 . . CASSKEGGRSNEKLFF TGTGCCAGCAGTAAAGAAGGGGGGCGCAGTAATGAAAAACTGTTTTTT
TRBJ2-2 TRBV28 . TRBD1 CATLHRPGQGTNTGELFF TGTGCCACCCTTCATCGCCCGGGACAGGGGACGAACACCGGGGAGCTGTTTTTT
TRBJ2-1 TRBV30 . TRBD1 CAWSVLGGELGEQFF TGTGCCTGGAGTGTTTTAGGGGGCGAGCTCGGTGAGCAGTTCTTC
TRBJ1-5 TRBV6-5 . . CASSVMGNQPQHF TGTGCCAGCAGTGTCATGGGGAATCAGCCCCAGCATTTT
TRBJ2-7 TRBV4-1 once . CASSQAPVGGIYEQYF TGCGCCAGCAGCCAAGCCCCAGTAGGAGGAATCTACGAGCAGTACTTC
TRBJ1-2 TRBV19 . . CASSIRAMYGYTF TGTGCCAGTAGTATTCGGGCAATGTATGGCTACACCTTC
TRBJ2-5 TRBV14 . TRBD1 CASSQSTGGRGETQYF TGTGCCAGCAGCCAATCCACAGGGGGCCGTGGAGAGACCCAGTACTTC
TRBJ2-6 TRBV7-2 few . CASSPRRAGANVLTF TGTGCCAGCAGTCCAAGACGCGCTGGGGCCAACGTCCTGACTTTC
TRBJ1-1 TRBV6-1 . . CASSDSLTNTEAFF TGTGCCAGCAGTGACTCACTGACGAACACTGAAGCTTTCTTT
TRBJ1-1 TRBV7-3 . . CASSFSTNTEAFF TGTGCCAGCAGCTTCTCTACCAACACTGAAGCTTTCTTT
TRBJ2-5 TRBV7-2 . . CASSLVTGARQETQYF TGTGCCAGCAGCTTAGTCACGGGAGCCCGACAAGAGACCCAGTACTTC
TRBJ2-6 TRBV27 . . CASSLTLGANVLTF TGTGCCAGCAGTTTGACTCTGGGGGCCAACGTCCTGACTTTC
TRBJ2-7 TRBV11-2 . TRBD1 CASSKRPGQGAYEQYF TGTGCCAGCAGCAAAAGACCCGGACAGGGGGCCTACGAGCAGTACTTC
TRBJ1-1 TRBV4-2 . . CASSQAREDTEAFF TGTGCCAGCAGCCAAGCGCGAGAAGACACTGAAGCTTTCTTT
TRBJ1-1 TRBV4-1 . . CASSQGRSNTEAFF TGCGCCAGCAGCCAAGGGAGGTCGAACACTGAAGCTTTCTTT